A selection of T cell receptor beta chains follows, all from one sample in a study of blood T cell repertoires in COVID-19. Measured with immunoSEQ multiplex PCR; TCRdb has only the in-frame clones, and not every one. Here the sample spans approximately 91,000 clones, under 90% being singletons. Material: peripheral blood. The receptors were gathered from a human donor in a cohort sampled during active COVID-19. The CDR3 runs from the conserved cysteine through the conserved F or W. D genes are given only for firm matches. The listing skips clone size in some rows; elsewhere it reads once, few, many or a size class.

D gene: TRBD2
J gene: TRBJ2-7
clone size: .
V gene: TRBV7-8
CDR3 DNA: TGTGCCAGCAGCTTAGCGAGCGCCGGGACTAGCGGGACCTACTCCTACGAGCAGTACTTC
CDR3 protein: CASSLASAGTSGTYSYEQYF

D gene: .
J gene: TRBJ1-2
clone size: .
V gene: TRBV5-5
CDR3 DNA: TGTGCCAGCAGCTTGGCCTTCGGAGAGTCGGGCTATGGCTACACCTTC
CDR3 protein: CASSLAFGESGYGYTF

D gene: .
J gene: TRBJ1-1
clone size: .
V gene: TRBV7-2
CDR3 DNA: TGTGCCAGCAGCTTAGAAGCCGCGGGCACGAAAAGGGCTGAAGCTTTCTTT
CDR3 protein: CASSLEAAGTKRAEAFF

D gene: TRBD2
J gene: TRBJ2-1
clone size: .
V gene: TRBV4-1
CDR3 DNA: TGCGCCAGCAGCCCGGGACTAGCGGGGTTCAATGAGCAGTTCTTC
CDR3 protein: CASSPGLAGFNEQFF

D gene: TRBD2
J gene: TRBJ2-7
clone size: .
V gene: TRBV5-4
CDR3 DNA: TGTGCCAGCAGCGACCCTAGCGGGAGTTACGAGCAGTACTTC
CDR3 protein: CASSDPSGSYEQYF

D gene: .
J gene: TRBJ2-7
clone size: few
V gene: TRBV28
CDR3 DNA: TGTGCCAGCAGTCTACTCTTCGCTGGGCAGTACTTC
CDR3 protein: CASSLLFAGQYF

D gene: TRBD2
J gene: TRBJ2-1
clone size: .
V gene: TRBV5-1
CDR3 DNA: TGCGCCAGCACCCTTGCGGGGGGATCCTACAATGAGCAGTTCTTC
CDR3 protein: CASTLAGGSYNEQFF

D gene: .
J gene: TRBJ2-5
clone size: once
V gene: TRBV10-3
CDR3 DNA: TGTGCCATCAGCGGGGAACAAGAGACCCAGTACTTC
CDR3 protein: CAISGEQETQYF

D gene: TRBD2
J gene: TRBJ2-1
clone size: .
V gene: TRBV5-1
CDR3 DNA: TGCGCCAGCAGCCTAACTAGCGGGGAGCAGTTCTTC
CDR3 protein: CASSLTSGEQFF

D gene: .
J gene: TRBJ2-7
clone size: .
V gene: TRBV7-9
CDR3 DNA: TGTGCCAGCAGGCGGGACGGCCCTTTGTACTTC
CDR3 protein: CASRRDGPLYF

D gene: TRBD1
J gene: TRBJ2-7
clone size: .
V gene: TRBV18
CDR3 DNA: TGTGCCAGCTCATGGGGACAGGGGGGCTACGAGCAGTACTTC
CDR3 protein: CASSWGQGGYEQYF

D gene: .
J gene: TRBJ2-7
clone size: .
V gene: TRBV2
CDR3 DNA: TGTGCCAGCAGGGGGGCGGGTACCTACGAGCAGTACTTC
CDR3 protein: CASRGAGTYEQYF

D gene: TRBD2
J gene: TRBJ2-7
clone size: .
V gene: TRBV9
CDR3 DNA: TGTGCCAGCAGCCCGCGAACTAGCGCCAGCTCCTACGAGCAGTACTTC
CDR3 protein: CASSPRTSASSYEQYF

D gene: .
J gene: TRBJ2-3
clone size: once
V gene: TRBV19
CDR3 DNA: TGTGCCAGTAAAGTAGCCCCAAACACAGATACGCAGTATTTT
CDR3 protein: CASKVAPNTDTQYF

D gene: .
J gene: TRBJ2-7
clone size: .
V gene: TRBV12-3/TRBV12-4
CDR3 DNA: TGTGCCAGCAGTCCTTCCTACGAGCAGTACTTC
CDR3 protein: CASSPSYEQYF

D gene: .
J gene: TRBJ2-1
clone size: .
V gene: TRBV5-1
CDR3 DNA: TGCGCCAGCAGCGGCGGGATACACAGCTCCTACAATGAGCAGTTCTTC
CDR3 protein: CASSGGIHSSYNEQFF

D gene: .
J gene: TRBJ1-1
clone size: .
V gene: TRBV5-4
CDR3 DNA: TGTGCCAGCAGCTGGGGGGGGACTGAAGCTTTCTTT
CDR3 protein: CASSWGGTEAFF

D gene: .
J gene: TRBJ2-7
clone size: .
V gene: TRBV21-1
CDR3 DNA: TGTGCCCGCCGGGACAGGGGACCTTCACCTTACGAGCAGTACTTC
CDR3 protein: CARRDRGPSPYEQYF

D gene: TRBD1
J gene: TRBJ1-5
clone size: .
V gene: TRBV28
CDR3 DNA: TGTGCCAGCAGTTTCTTGACAGGGGGCGTCAATCAGCCCCAGCATTTT
CDR3 protein: CASSFLTGGVNQPQHF

D gene: TRBD1
J gene: TRBJ2-1
clone size: .
V gene: TRBV4-2
CDR3 DNA: TGTGCCAGCAGCCAAGCCGGGACAGGGGAAGGCTACAATGAGCAGTTCTTC
CDR3 protein: CASSQAGTGEGYNEQFF

D gene: TRBD1
J gene: TRBJ1-3
clone size: .
V gene: TRBV27
CDR3 DNA: TGTGCCAGCAGTTTATCCCAGCCCCCCCCGGGACAGGGAATACCTGGAAACACCATATATTTT
CDR3 protein: CASSLSQPPPGQGIPGNTIYF

D gene: TRBD1
J gene: TRBJ2-7
clone size: .
V gene: TRBV28
CDR3 DNA: TGTGCCAGCAATAGACAGGGGGCGAGAGAGCAGTACTTC
CDR3 protein: CASNRQGAREQYF

D gene: .
J gene: TRBJ2-7
clone size: .
V gene: TRBV6-1
CDR3 DNA: TGTGCCAGCAGTGAAGCAGGGGCCGAGCAGTACTTC
CDR3 protein: CASSEAGAEQYF

D gene: .
J gene: TRBJ2-5
clone size: .
V gene: TRBV7-3
CDR3 DNA: TGTGCCAGCAGCCCAGGGAACGCGGAGACCCAGTACTTC
CDR3 protein: CASSPGNAETQYF

D gene: TRBD1
J gene: TRBJ2-5
clone size: once
V gene: TRBV6-5
CDR3 DNA: TGTGCCAGCAGTTTACGGGACAGGGAGTACTTC
CDR3 protein: CASSLRDREYF

D gene: .
J gene: TRBJ2-7
clone size: .
V gene: TRBV5-5
CDR3 DNA: TGTGCCAGCAGCTTGCAGGGGCTAGCCTTGAAGGAGCACGAGCAGTACTTC
CDR3 protein: CASSLQGLALKEHEQYF

D gene: TRBD2
J gene: TRBJ2-2
clone size: .
V gene: TRBV30
CDR3 DNA: TGTGCCTGGAGTGTATTAGCGGGGACCGGGGAGCTGTTTTTT
CDR3 protein: CAWSVLAGTGELFF

D gene: .
J gene: TRBJ2-5
clone size: .
V gene: TRBV1
CDR3 DNA: TGCACCAGCAGGCTTGGAGCCCCGGAAGAGACCCAGTACTTC
CDR3 protein: CTSRLGAPEETQYF

D gene: .
J gene: TRBJ2-3
clone size: .
V gene: TRBV3-1/TRBV3-2
CDR3 DNA: TGTGCCAGCCAGGGCCATCTAAATACGCAGTATTTT
CDR3 protein: CASQGHLNTQYF

D gene: .
J gene: TRBJ1-3
clone size: .
V gene: TRBV5-4
CDR3 DNA: TGTGCCAGCAGTTTACAGGGACCCTCTGGAAACACCATATATTTT
CDR3 protein: CASSLQGPSGNTIYF

D gene: TRBD1
J gene: TRBJ2-2
clone size: .
V gene: TRBV19
CDR3 DNA: TGTGCCAGTGGGACAGGGGTCACCGGGGAGCTGTTTTTT
CDR3 protein: CASGTGVTGELFF

D gene: TRBD1
J gene: TRBJ2-5
clone size: .
V gene: TRBV10-3
CDR3 DNA: TGTGCCATCAGTGACGGACCCCCGGACAGGCCCCAAGAGACCCAGTACTTC
CDR3 protein: CAISDGPPDRPQETQYF

D gene: .
J gene: TRBJ2-7
clone size: .
V gene: TRBV18
CDR3 DNA: TGTGCCAGCTCACCCCCAGGGGATGGGAGCTACGAGCAGTACTTC
CDR3 protein: CASSPPGDGSYEQYF

D gene: TRBD1
J gene: TRBJ1-3
clone size: .
V gene: TRBV3-1/TRBV3-2
CDR3 DNA: TGTGCCAGCAGCCAAGGGATTTCGGCGACAGGGTTCAACACCATATATTTT
CDR3 protein: CASSQGISATGFNTIYF

D gene: .
J gene: TRBJ1-6
clone size: few
V gene: TRBV5-5
CDR3 DNA: TGTGCCAGCAGCCTTCAGGGAAATTCACCCCTCCACTTT
CDR3 protein: CASSLQGNSPLHF

D gene: TRBD1
J gene: TRBJ2-7
clone size: .
V gene: TRBV5-5
CDR3 DNA: TGTGCCAGCAGCTTTACAGGGGAGAGAGTTTACGAGCAGTACTTC
CDR3 protein: CASSFTGERVYEQYF

D gene: .
J gene: TRBJ2-7
clone size: .
V gene: TRBV5-4
CDR3 DNA: TGTGCCAGCAGCCACTCGATGGGAGTCGAGCAGTACTTC
CDR3 protein: CASSHSMGVEQYF

D gene: .
J gene: TRBJ2-3
clone size: .
V gene: TRBV2
CDR3 DNA: TGTGCCAGCAGGACTTCGGGGTCGGATACGCAGTATTTT
CDR3 protein: CASRTSGSDTQYF

D gene: TRBD1
J gene: TRBJ1-2
clone size: .
V gene: TRBV19
CDR3 DNA: TGTGCCAGTAGTGAGGGGACAGGGATCTATGGCTACACCTTC
CDR3 protein: CASSEGTGIYGYTF

D gene: TRBD2
J gene: TRBJ2-7
clone size: .
V gene: TRBV5-1
CDR3 DNA: TGCGCCAGCAGCGAGGCCGGGACTAGCGCCTACGAGCAGTACTTC
CDR3 protein: CASSEAGTSAYEQYF

D gene: .
J gene: TRBJ1-1
clone size: .
V gene: TRBV19
CDR3 DNA: TGTGCCAGTAGTATAGCGGGTGGATGGAGCACTGAAGCTTTCTTT
CDR3 protein: CASSIAGGWSTEAFF

D gene: .
J gene: TRBJ1-1
clone size: .
V gene: TRBV19
CDR3 DNA: TGTGCCAGTAGTACCTCGCCGGCGGGCTTTGAAGCTTTCTTT
CDR3 protein: CASSTSPAGFEAFF

D gene: .
J gene: TRBJ1-3
clone size: .
V gene: TRBV27
CDR3 DNA: TGTGCCAGCAGTCCCCGCGGGGGAAACACCATATATTTT
CDR3 protein: CASSPRGGNTIYF

D gene: .
J gene: TRBJ2-3
clone size: .
V gene: TRBV3-1/TRBV3-2
CDR3 DNA: TGTGCCAGCAGCCCGGGTAGGCGAACAGATACGCAGTATTTT
CDR3 protein: CASSPGRRTDTQYF

D gene: TRBD1
J gene: TRBJ1-2
clone size: .
V gene: TRBV5-1
CDR3 DNA: TGCGCCAGCAGTCCACAGGGGGGCTATGGCTACACCTTC
CDR3 protein: CASSPQGGYGYTF